This T cell receptor beta chain was recovered during a study of T cells in Graves' hyperthyroidism and ophthalmopathy. Trimming removed 0 bases from V and 2 bases from J, with 11 bases in between. The CDR3 runs to 16 residues. Germline lookup yields CDR1 LNHDA and CDR2 SQIVND (reference sequence). The table lists this clonotype with a few counts. Amplified TCR beta CDR3 regions came from RNA transcripts. TCR CDR3 underwent first-round RT-PCR with the HTBI primer set. Each CDR3 protein is one row after TCRdb ran MiXCR on the multiplex PCR reads. The profile shows 350,000 to 400,000 distinct CDR3 sequences, 14% to 15% of them singletons.

The sequence derives from a woman in her twenties or thirties with Graves' hyperthyroidism. The J gene is TRBJ2-1, the V gene TRBV19; tentative D call: TRBD1 (6 bases). Sequenced sample: blood. DNA for the CDR3: TGTGCCAGTAGTATAGAGGACAGCAAGGCCTACAATGAGCAGTTCTTC. This codes for CASSIEDSKAYNEQFF.